The next 26 T cell receptor beta chains were all read from a single sample in a study of blood T cell repertoires in COVID-19 (dated by TCRdb to 2020 to 2021). Preparation of the library involved the immunoSEQ multiplex PCR assay. In TCRdb, the immuneACCESS table is reduced to in-frame sequences with V and J assigned. These tables do not hold every clone; where another copy was compared, an unresolved V gene accounts for under half, and the others remain unexplained. The sample has under 200,000 clones on record, 86% of them singletons. Roughly 25% of the sample lies in the top ten. Sample: PBMCs or T cells enriched from blood (not recorded which). Receptor source: a woman between 40 and 55 years old in a cohort exposed to, infected with or recovered from COVID-19 (not recorded which).

This chain uses TRBV5-4 with TRBJ1-2; TRBD1 aligns across 10 bases. V gave up 1 base and J gave up 3 bases; unmatched junction bases: 3. Germline V gene lookup returns CDR1 SGHNT and CDR2 YYREEE (reference sequence). The CDR3 sequence is 15 residues long. CDR3 protein: CASSLRTGGDYGYTF. The DNA of the CDR3 is TGTGCCAGCAGCTTGCGGACAGGGGGTGACTATGGCTACACCTTC.

The V gene is TRBV6-1, the J gene TRBJ1-6; TRBD1 might be the D (6 bases). Trimming removed 2 bases at V and 9 bases at J, with 14 bases between. Germline CDR1 MNHNS, CDR2 SASEGT. The length of the CDR3 is 15 residues. CDR3 sequence: CASSELGGAGSPLHF. In nucleotides, the CDR3 is TGTGCCAGCAGTGAACTGGGGGGGGCTGGTTCACCCCTCCACTTT.

The CDR3 DNA reads TGTGCCAGCAGCCGTGGAGTTGACACCGGGGAGCTGTTTTTT. Its protein is CASSRGVDTGELFF. The chain combines TRBV27 with TRBJ2-2; D call uncertain. The germline CDR1 and CDR2 sequences are MNHEY and SMNVEV (reference sequence). The CDR3 has 14 amino acids. Between the trimmed V and J ends, which lost 6 bases and 3 bases, there was a span of 11 bases.

V and J are TRBV19 and TRBJ1-4, with D possibly matching TRBD1 (5 bases). This CDR3 comprises 14 residues. V shed 3 bases and J shed 7 bases, with 12 bases lying between them. Germline loops: CDR1 LNHDA, CDR2 SQIVND (reference sequence). The CDR3 region has the DNA TGTGCCAGTAGTATCGGCACCCAGGGTGAAAAACTGTTTTTT. This encodes CASSIGTQGEKLFF.

This clone was detected only once. The rearrangement links TRBV11-3 to TRBJ1-2; perhaps TRBD1 as D (5 bases). CDR1 is SGHNT, CDR2 YENEEA, per germline. Trimming took off 4 bases at V and 7 bases at J, with 10 bases between the two ends. The CDR3 totals 12 residues. Written as DNA, the CDR3 is TGTGCCAGCAGCTCCGCCGGGGGTGGCTACACCTTC. Its protein is CASSSAGGGYTF.

This clone was detected only a few times. This chain connects TRBV27 to TRBJ2-1; D is unclear. V lost 10 bases to trimming and J lost 4 bases, with 8 bases between them. The CDR3 totals 11 residues. Per the germline V gene, CDR1 is MNHEY and CDR2 is SMNVEV (reference sequence). This CDR3 reads CATLKYNEQFF. The DNA for the CDR3 is TGTGCCACCTTAAAATACAATGAGCAGTTCTTC.

The rearrangement links TRBV6-5 to TRBJ2-1; 7 nucleotides match TRBD2. The CDR3 sequence is 15 residues long. J gave up 5 bases and V 8 bases, and 12 bases lay outside the gene matches. Germline CDR1 reads MNHEY; CDR2 reads SVGAGI. CDR3 sequence (DNA): TGTGCCAGCGCAAAGGAGGGAGGGCATAACAATGAGCAGTTCTTC. Its translation is CASAKEGGHNNEQFF.

The chain couples TRBV7-2 to TRBJ2-7; 10 nucleotides match TRBD1. The V gene's germline CDR1 is SGHTA and CDR2 FQGNSA. Trimming cost V 1 base and J 7 bases; bases outside gene matches: 7. There are 15 residues in the CDR3. This CDR3 reads CASSLEGTGAGEQYF. In nucleotides, the CDR3 is TGTGCCAGCAGCTTAGAGGGGACAGGGGCGGGAGAGCAGTACTTC.

The chain couples TRBV5-4 to TRBJ2-5; 9 bases match TRBD2. Germline CDR1 reads SGHNT; CDR2 reads YYREEE (reference sequence). V lost 0 bases, J lost 5 bases, and 5 bases stayed unmatched. CDR3 length: 15 residues. As DNA, the CDR3 is TGTGCCAGCAGCTTGGGCGGGGGGGTGAGCGAGACCCAGTACTTC. It encodes CASSLGGGVSETQYF.

The chain carries TRBV6-5 and TRBJ2-1, with 11 bases matching TRBD2. CDR3 size: 15 residues. V trimming: 4 bases; J trimming: 8 bases; junction bases outside the gene matches: 7. Germline V CDR1 and CDR2: MNHEY, SVGAGI. DNA of the CDR3: TGTGCCAGCAGTTTCGGCCTAGCGGGAGGATATGAGCAGTTCTTC. Protein sequence: CASSFGLAGGYEQFF.

V gene TRBV6-2 or TRBV6-3 combines with J gene TRBJ2-3; D unresolved. V shed 0 bases and J shed 4 bases, with 8 bases lying between them. Germline-derived CDR1 and CDR2 are MNHEY and SVGEGT. CDR3 size: 14 residues. For the CDR3, the DNA is TGTGCCAGCAGTTACTCGCCCGGTGCAGATACGCAGTATTTT. Residues: CASSYSPGADTQYF.

The rearrangement links TRBV10-3 to TRBJ2-7; TRBD1 aligns across 8 bases. The germline V gene encodes CDR1 ENHRY and CDR2 SYGVKD. This CDR3 comprises 14 residues. The J segment lost 4 bases and the V segment lost 1 base, leaving 3 bases of the junction unmatched. CDR3 residues: CAISEWDRNYEQYF. CDR3 nucleotide sequence: TGTGCCATCAGTGAGTGGGACAGGAATTACGAGCAGTACTTC.

The V gene is TRBV5-1, the J gene TRBJ1-1; 8 bases are shared with TRBD1. The V gene's germline CDR1 is SGHRS and CDR2 YFSETQ. The V segment lost 3 bases and the J segment 1 base; nucleotides outside the gene matches: 5. The CDR3 has 15 amino acids. The CDR3 loop reads CASSSMDRANTEAFF. The DNA of the CDR3 is TGCGCCAGCAGCTCCATGGACAGGGCGAACACTGAAGCTTTCTTT.

The chain recombines TRBV2 with TRBJ2-3, with 8 bases lining up with TRBD2. Trimming took 4 bases from V and 0 from J; bases not matched to a gene: 6. The CDR3 loop spans 16 amino acids. Germline V lookup: CDR1 SNHLY, CDR2 FYNNEI. The CDR3 spells CASSAQLAVSTDTQYF. In DNA, the CDR3 is TGTGCCAGCAGTGCGCAACTAGCGGTGAGCACAGATACGCAGTATTTT.

The gene calls are TRBV15 and TRBJ1-1; unclear D gene. The ends were cut back, 1 base at V and 0 bases at J, with 9 bases in the middle. Germline V gives CDR1 LNHNV, CDR2 YYDKDF (reference sequence). This CDR3 region has 15 residues. In nucleotides, the CDR3 is TGTGCCACCAGCAGAGCTAGGGAGCTGAACACTGAAGCTTTCTTT. Protein sequence: CATSRARELNTEAFF.

The rearrangement links TRBV2 to TRBJ1-2, with 7 positions matching TRBD1. V gave up 5 bases and J gave up 2 bases; unmatched junction bases: 5. Germline V CDR1 and CDR2: SNHLY, FYNNEI. The CDR3 spans 14 residues. The DNA of the CDR3 is TGTGCCAGCAGTCCGGGACAGTCAAACTATGGCTACACCTTC. It encodes CASSPGQSNYGYTF.

This clone was recorded only once. J is TRBJ2-7 and V is TRBV10-2; possible D gene TRBD1, 5 bases. Germline V lookup: CDR1 WSHSY, CDR2 SAAADI. The CDR3 is 11 residues long. V was shortened by 8 bases and J by 6 bases, with 11 bases between the two germline ends. CDR3 residues: CASRQGSEQYF. The CDR3 nucleotides read TGCGCCAGCCGTCAGGGCTCCGAGCAGTACTTC.

V and J are TRBV7-6 and TRBJ2-7; D perhaps matches TRBD2 (6 bases). The CDR3 consists of 14 residues. Trimming removed 5 bases from V and 7 bases from J, with 18 bases in between. The germline V gene encodes CDR1 SGHVS and CDR2 FNYEAQ. DNA for the CDR3: TGTGCCAGCAGCCCCCGACTAGATTCGTCGGAGCAGTACTTC. As protein: CASSPRLDSSEQYF.

V gene TRBV28 combines with J gene TRBJ2-1; possible D gene TRBD1, 6 bases. CDR1 MDHEN and CDR2 SYDVKM come from the germline V gene. The CDR3 sequence is 13 residues long. V lost 2 bases to trimming and J lost 8 bases, with 10 bases between them. The CDR3 reads CASSLIQGDEQFF. CDR3 bases: TGTGCCAGCAGTTTAATACAGGGAGATGAGCAGTTCTTC. The whole variable domain, remainder taken from reference TRBV28 and TRBJ2-1, is DVKVTQSSRYLVKRTGEKVFLECVQDMDHENMFWYRQDPGLGLRLIYFSYDVKMKEKGDIPEGYSVSREKKERFSLILESASTNQTSMYLCASSLIQGDEQFFGPGTRLTVL.

CDR3 sequence: CASSHGTFPEAFF. CDR3 coding DNA: TGTGCCAGCAGCCATGGGACATTCCCTGAAGCTTTCTTT. The rearrangement uses TRBV12-3 or TRBV12-4 and TRBJ1-1; the D gene is possibly TRBD1 (6 bases). Trimming took 6 bases from V and 6 from J, leaving 14 bases between them. The CDR3 length is 13 residues.

V gene TRBV27 combines with J gene TRBJ2-1; tentatively, D is TRBD2 (7 bases). Looked up from germline, CDR1 is MNHEY and CDR2 is SMNVEV (reference sequence). Trimming left V 4 bases short and J 2 bases short, with 18 bases between. This CDR3 spans 17 amino acids. CDR3 loop: CASSYQGGGGTYNEQFF. CDR3 sequence (DNA): TGTGCCAGCAGTTACCAAGGAGGGGGGGGAACCTACAATGAGCAGTTCTTC.

This chain joins TRBV7-8 and TRBJ2-3; 9 positions agree with TRBD2. The CDR3 has 16 residues. The V segment lost 5 bases and the J segment 0 bases; nucleotides outside the gene matches: 6. CDR1 is SGHVS, CDR2 FQNEAQ, per germline. In nucleotides, the CDR3 is TGTGCCAGCAGCCGTAGCGGGGGTACTAGCACAGATACGCAGTATTTT. As protein: CASSRSGGTSTDTQYF.

The chain has TRBV6-5 and TRBJ2-1; TRBD2 is a possible D gene (7 bases). The CDR3 has 15 residues. Trimming removed 11 bases at V and 1 base at J, with 18 bases between. The V gene's germline CDR1 is MNHEY and CDR2 SVGAGI. The CDR3 bases are TGTGCCGCGGGAGCAGGGGCGGGATCCTACAATGAGCAGTTCTTC. As protein: CAAGAGAGSYNEQFF.

This chain links TRBV11-2 with TRBJ1-3, with D possibly matching TRBD1 (6 bases). The CDR3 loop spans 15 amino acids. V was shortened by 5 bases and J by 0 bases, with 11 bases between the two germline ends. CDR1 and CDR2 from the germline V gene are SGHAT and FQNNGV. In nucleotides, the CDR3 is TGTGCCAGCAGCCCAGGGGTTCTCTCTGGAAACACCATATATTTT. Amino acids: CASSPGVLSGNTIYF.

V is TRBV6-5 and J is TRBJ1-1; D remains unclear. Between the trimmed V and J ends, which lost 7 bases and 5 bases, there was a span of 17 bases. Germline CDR1 MNHEY, CDR2 SVGAGI. CDR3 length: 14 amino acids. The DNA for the CDR3 is TGTGCCAGCACCCTGATAGGAGGCAGGACTGAAGCTTTCTTT. Its translation is CASTLIGGRTEAFF.

The V and J genes are TRBV12-3 or TRBV12-4 and TRBJ1-2, with D possibly matching TRBD1 (5 bases). CDR3 length equals 13 residues. The V end was cut by 6 bases, the J end by 4 bases, with 12 bases between. As DNA, the CDR3 is TGTGCCAGCAGAGGGGTATCTTTCTATGGCTACACCTTC. It yields the protein CASRGVSFYGYTF.